The 10 T cell receptor beta chains reported below all come from one sample, sequenced in a study of cytomegalovirus exposure and HLA in healthy donors. PCR employed 60 Vbeta and 13 Jbeta primers. This table comes from immunoSEQ multiplex PCR, and its TCRdb copy is limited to in-frame clones, with some not included. This table has 150,000 to 200,000 clones, roughly 70% appearing once. The material sequenced was PBMCs. These receptors all stem from a man between 40 and 49 years old in good health and CMV-seropositive.

The gene calls are TRBV7-9 and TRBJ2-5; D perhaps matches TRBD1 (6 bases). This CDR3 is 16 amino acids long. The V end lost 5 bases, the J end lost 5 bases, and 21 bases lay between the germline ends. The V gene's germline CDR1 is SEHNR and CDR2 FQNEAQ (reference sequence). Written as DNA, the CDR3 is TGTGCCAGCAGCCCACGGGGCCAGGGGCTGGTGGAGACCCAGTACTTC. Encoded protein: CASSPRGQGLVETQYF. The full variable domain, its missing parts supplied by reference TRBV7-9 and TRBJ2-5, is DTGVSQNPRHKITKRGQNVTFRCDPISEHNRLYWYRQTLGQGPEFLTYFQNEAQLEKSRLLSDRFSAERPKGSFSTLEIQRTEQGDSAMYLCASSPRGQGLVETQYFGPGTRLLVL.

This clone was seen a handful of times. This chain connects TRBV9 to TRBJ1-6, with 9 bases fitting TRBD1. The J segment lost 10 bases and the V segment lost 4 bases, leaving 18 bases of the junction unmatched. In germline, CDR1 is SGDLS, CDR2 YYNGEE. This CDR3 spans 18 amino acids. DNA of the CDR3: TGTGCCAGCAGCTTTACTTCATCCCCGGGACAGGGAAGATCACCCCTCCACTTT. Amino acid sequence: CASSFTSSPGQGRSPLHF.

The rearrangement links TRBV7-9 to TRBJ2-7, with 8 bases that match TRBD1. The CDR3 contains 14 residues. V lost 5 bases and J lost 2; bases outside the gene matches: 5. CDR1 and CDR2 from the germline V gene are SEHNR and FQNEAQ (reference sequence). Written as DNA, the CDR3 is TGTGCCAGCAGCGAACCAGGGGGCCCCTACGAGCAGTACTTC. This sequence encodes CASSEPGGPYEQYF.

The chain combines TRBV4-3 with TRBJ2-1, with TRBD2 matching over 9 bases. This CDR3 is built from 16 residues. With 0 bases clipped from V and 9 bases from J, the junction kept 9 bases outside the gene matches. Germline V gene lookup returns CDR1 LGHNA and CDR2 YSLEER. The CDR3 nucleotides read TGCGCCAGCAGCCAAGATCGTGGCGGGGGGGCCACTGAGCAGTTCTTC. It translates to CASSQDRGGGATEQFF.

The chain uses TRBV7-9 and TRBJ1-1, with unresolved D. CDR3 length equals 14 residues. V was cut by 1 base and J by 3 bases, with 9 bases left in between. CDR1 and CDR2 from the germline V gene are SEHNR and FQNEAQ (reference sequence). CDR3 sequence reads: CASSLGGPDTEAFF. Written as DNA, the CDR3 is TGTGCCAGCAGCTTAGGAGGTCCCGACACTGAAGCTTTCTTT.

The chain uses TRBV7-6 and TRBJ2-7; 8 bases are a match to TRBD1. V lost 2 bases to trimming and J lost 4 bases; unmatched junction nucleotides: 4. CDR3 length equals 14 residues. Germline CDR1 SGHVS, CDR2 FNYEAQ. The CDR3 nucleotides are TGTGCCAGCAGCTTATTCCAGGGGGCTTACGAGCAGTACTTC. It yields the protein CASSLFQGAYEQYF.

This chain joins TRBV6-5 and TRBJ1-1; no firm D call. The V and J ends lost 4 bases and 1 base respectively, with 7 bases between them. The CDR3 runs to 13 residues. CDR1 and CDR2 from the germline V gene are MNHEY and SVGAGI. The CDR3 loop is CASSLSGNTEAFF. Here the CDR3 DNA reads TGTGCCAGCAGTTTGTCAGGGAACACTGAAGCTTTCTTT.

This clone has a single count. This chain connects TRBV7-2 to TRBJ1-1, with 7 bases aligning to TRBD1. Germline V gene lookup returns CDR1 SGHTA and CDR2 FQGNSA. The CDR3 spans 14 residues. V shed 1 base and J 2 bases; nucleotides not matched to a gene: 1. In DNA form, the CDR3 reads TGTGCCAGCAGCTTAGGACAGGGAAACACTGAAGCTTTCTTT. Its translation is CASSLGQGNTEAFF.

This rearrangement joins TRBV4-1 to TRBJ1-5; D is uncertain. The CDR3 is made up of 15 amino acids. Trimming took off 1 base at V and 4 bases at J, with 11 bases between the two ends. CDR1 and CDR2 (germline): MGHRA, YSYEKL. CDR3 nucleotides: TGCGCCAGCAGCCAAGCTGCGGGATGGAATCAGCCCCAGCATTTT. This gives the protein CASSQAAGWNQPQHF.

The chain couples TRBV5-6 to TRBJ2-5, with TRBD1 matching 8 bases. CDR3 size: 16 residues. V trimming: 2 bases; J trimming: 5 bases; junction bases outside the gene matches: 11. Germline V gene data show CDR1 as SGHDT and CDR2 as YYEEEE. DNA for the CDR3: TGTGCCAGCAGCTTTACCGCAGGGGGCAGATCGGAGACCCAGTACTTC. Amino acid sequence: CASSFTAGGRSETQYF.